This TCR beta chain was sequenced for a study of blood T cell repertoires in COVID-19. Overall study: T cells, B-cell-depleted T cells, or PBMCs supplied cDNA or gDNA.

Original processing methods: Scientists estimated how many nucleated cells there were by amplifying reference gene primers. The repertoire was sequenced with immunoSEQ multiplex PCR; TCRdb's copy has only in-frame clones and lacks some. V and J calls and clone size follow that table, whereas D and trimming were derived from the DNA. The data show a few hundred thousand clones, with 65% to 90% seen just once and around 6.9% held by the top ten. This CDR3 is built from 16 residues. Germline CDR1 and CDR2: SGHRS and YFSETQ. With 5 bases removed from V and 0 bases from J, the gap between germline ends came to 14 bases.

The material sequenced was peripheral blood. This TCR was recovered from a human donor in a cohort sampled during active COVID-19. The chain has TRBV5-1 and TRBJ2-2; weak D call: TRBD2 (5 bases). The chain's CDR3 is CASRGDIHPNTGELFF. Written as DNA, the CDR3 is TGCGCCAGCAGGGGAGATATTCATCCGAACACCGGGGAGCTGTTTTTT.